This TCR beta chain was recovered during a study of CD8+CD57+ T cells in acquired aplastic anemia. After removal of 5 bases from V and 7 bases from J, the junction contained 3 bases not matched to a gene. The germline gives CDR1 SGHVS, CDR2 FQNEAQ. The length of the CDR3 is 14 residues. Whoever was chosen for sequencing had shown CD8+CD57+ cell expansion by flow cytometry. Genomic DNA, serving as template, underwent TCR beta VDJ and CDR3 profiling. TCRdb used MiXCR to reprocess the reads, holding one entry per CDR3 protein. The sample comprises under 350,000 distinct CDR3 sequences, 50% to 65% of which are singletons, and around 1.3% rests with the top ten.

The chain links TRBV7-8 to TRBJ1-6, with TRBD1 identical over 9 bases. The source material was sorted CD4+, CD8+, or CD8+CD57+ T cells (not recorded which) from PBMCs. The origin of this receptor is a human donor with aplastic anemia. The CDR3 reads CASSEGQGNSPLHF. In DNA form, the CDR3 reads TGTGCCAGCAGCGAGGGACAGGGAAATTCACCCCTCCACTTT.